These 10 T cell receptor beta chains came from one sample sequenced in a study of CD8 T cells in ankylosing spondylitis. In TCRdb, the 5' RACE reads were re-called with MiXCR into one record per CDR3 protein. The table has approximately 300,000 distinct CDR3 sequences, around 19% seen once. The sample consisted of blood, either unsorted or a sorted T cell fraction (not recorded which). These receptor sequences come from a male donor with ankylosing spondylitis or in good health (not recorded which).

This clonotype was counted at least ten times. The chain couples TRBV27 to TRBJ1-1; the D gene is possibly TRBD1 (6 bases). Trimming stripped 2 bases from V and 11 bases from J, with 15 bases between. This CDR3 comprises 13 residues. From germline, CDR1 is MNHEY and CDR2 SMNVEV (reference sequence). CDR3 DNA sequence: TGTGCCAGCAGTTTACAAACAGGGTACAACGCTTTCTTT. Translation gives CASSLQTGYNAFF.

This clonotype has ten or more counts. V and J are TRBV10-3 and TRBJ2-7; 8 bases align to TRBD1. The CDR3 is 13 residues long. The J segment lost 1 base and the V segment lost 10 bases, leaving 6 bases of the junction unmatched. Germline V CDR1 and CDR2: ENHRY, SYGVKD. CDR3 DNA sequence: TGTGCCACCGGACAGGGAAGTTCCTACGAGCAGTACGTC. It codes for CATGQGSSYEQYV.

The chain is built from TRBV12-3 or TRBV12-4 and TRBJ2-2; perhaps TRBD1 as D (6 bases). The CDR3 runs 16 residues. V was trimmed by 3 bases and J by 1 base, leaving 12 bases between them. CDR3 sequence: CASSFSVQGNTGELFF. The CDR3 DNA sequence: TGTGCCAGCAGTTTCAGCGTACAGGGGAACACCGGGGAGCTGTTTTTT.

A few counts support this clonotype. The chain carries TRBV29-1 and TRBJ2-3; TRBD2 might be the D (5 bases). From germline, CDR1 is SQVTM and CDR2 ANQGSEA. The CDR3 is made up of 13 amino acids. Trimming cost V 4 bases and J 5 bases, with 13 bases left between them. The CDR3 DNA sequence: TGCAGCGTTGCAACGGGGAGTGGAGATACGCAGTATTTT. Its translation is CSVATGSGDTQYF.

This clonotype has more than one count but fewer than ten. CDR3 sequence (DNA): TGTGCCAGCAGCTTAGCTGGGGACAGGGGGCCGAACACTGAAGCTTTCTTT. Encoded protein: CASSLAGDRGPNTEAFF. The gene calls are TRBV7-6 and TRBJ1-1, with 12 bases fitting TRBD1. Trimming cost V 0 bases and J 1 base; bases outside gene matches: 3. The CDR3 loop spans 17 amino acids. CDR1 SGHVS and CDR2 FNYEAQ come from the germline V gene.

This chain joins TRBV20-1 and TRBJ2-5, with 11 nucleotides matching TRBD2. Germline V gene sequence: CDR1 DFQATT, CDR2 SNEGSKA (reference sequence). Losses at the gene ends were 4 bases for V and 1 base for J; bases not matched to a gene: 8. This CDR3 region has 16 residues. Written as DNA, the CDR3 is TGCAGTGCTAAATTAGCGGGGGGGGGCCTCCAAGAGACCCAGTACTTC. It encodes CSAKLAGGGLQETQYF.

The gene calls are TRBV29-1 and TRBJ2-3; D gene ambiguous. The CDR3 extends over 12 amino acids. Trimming stripped 1 base from V and 3 bases from J, with 5 bases between. Germline CDR1 is SQVTM and CDR2 is ANQGSEA. The CDR3, as DNA: TGCAGCGTTGAAGGGCCTACAGATACGCAGTATTTT. Protein sequence: CSVEGPTDTQYF.

In its sample, this clonotype was seen a few times. The CDR3 DNA follows: TGTGCCAGCAGTGTTGGACAGGCAGGCGAGACCCAGTACTTC. Protein product: CASSVGQAGETQYF. The V and J genes are TRBV6-1 and TRBJ2-5; 7 bases agree with TRBD1. J gave up 5 bases and V 4 bases, and 7 bases lay outside the gene matches. CDR1 and CDR2 (germline): MNHNS, SASEGT. The CDR3 runs 14 residues.

This clonotype has only a few counts. An end of the junction does not agree with germline; a read error may underlie this. The V gene is TRBV20-1, the J gene TRBJ1-4; possibly TRBD1 for D (6 bases). The CDR3 loop spans 17 amino acids. Germline V lookup: CDR1 DFQATT, CDR2 SNEGSKA (reference sequence). The CDR3 bases are TGCTGTGCTAACCCGCAGGGGTTCTACAACTCTAATGAAAAACTGTTTTTT. It is translated as CCANPQGFYNSNEKLFF.

This clonotype was seen a few times. CDR3 DNA: TGTGCCAGCTCACCGACAGGGGTACGTGCAGATACGCAGTATTTT. Protein: CASSPTGVRADTQYF. V gene TRBV18 combines with J gene TRBJ2-3; 8 nucleotides match TRBD1. Losses at the gene ends were 3 bases for V and 4 bases for J; bases not matched to a gene: 6. Germline CDR1 KGHSH, CDR2 LQKENI. The CDR3 length is 15 residues.